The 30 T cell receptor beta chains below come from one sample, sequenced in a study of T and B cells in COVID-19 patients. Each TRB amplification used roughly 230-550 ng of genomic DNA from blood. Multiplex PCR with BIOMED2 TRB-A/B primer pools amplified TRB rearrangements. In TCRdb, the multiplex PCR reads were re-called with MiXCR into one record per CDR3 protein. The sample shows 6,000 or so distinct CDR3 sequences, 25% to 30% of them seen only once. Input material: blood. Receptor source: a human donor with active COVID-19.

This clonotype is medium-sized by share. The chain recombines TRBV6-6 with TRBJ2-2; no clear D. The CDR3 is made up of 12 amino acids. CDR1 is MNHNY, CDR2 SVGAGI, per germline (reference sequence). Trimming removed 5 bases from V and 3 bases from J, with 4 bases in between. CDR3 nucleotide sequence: TGTGCCAGCAGTATCGACACCGGGGAGCTGTTTTTT. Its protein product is CASSIDTGELFF.

The CDR3 DNA is TGTGCCACCAGTGACCCCCGGGACAGGGGCCCCCATTTAAATGAGCAGTTCTTC. It yields the protein CATSDPRDRGPHLNEQFF. The chain joins TRBV24-1 to TRBJ2-1; 10 bases match TRBD1. J was trimmed by 7 bases and V by 4 bases; bases with no gene match: 15. The CDR3 loop spans 18 amino acids. Germline assignment: CDR1 KGHDR and CDR2 SFDVKD.

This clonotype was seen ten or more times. CDR3 loop: CASSPPGRAGNEQYF. In DNA, the CDR3 is TGTGCCAGCTCACCCCCCGGGAGGGCCGGGAACGAGCAGTACTTC. V gene TRBV18 combines with J gene TRBJ2-7, with 8 nucleotides matching TRBD2. With 3 bases clipped from V and 5 bases from J, the junction kept 9 bases outside the gene matches. CDR1 is KGHSH, CDR2 LQKENI, per germline. The CDR3 has 15 residues.

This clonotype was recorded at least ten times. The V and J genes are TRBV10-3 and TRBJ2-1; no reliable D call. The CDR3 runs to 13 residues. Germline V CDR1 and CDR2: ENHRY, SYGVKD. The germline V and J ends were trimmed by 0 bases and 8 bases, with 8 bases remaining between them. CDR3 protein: CAISESGNDEQFF. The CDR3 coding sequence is TGTGCCATCAGTGAGTCGGGGAACGATGAGCAGTTCTTC.

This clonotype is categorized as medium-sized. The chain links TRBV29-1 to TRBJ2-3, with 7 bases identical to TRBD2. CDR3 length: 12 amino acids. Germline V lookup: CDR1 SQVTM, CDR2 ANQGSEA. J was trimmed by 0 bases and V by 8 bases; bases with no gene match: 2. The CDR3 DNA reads TGCAGCCTAGCGGCTAGCACAGATACGCAGTATTTT. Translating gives CSLAASTDTQYF.

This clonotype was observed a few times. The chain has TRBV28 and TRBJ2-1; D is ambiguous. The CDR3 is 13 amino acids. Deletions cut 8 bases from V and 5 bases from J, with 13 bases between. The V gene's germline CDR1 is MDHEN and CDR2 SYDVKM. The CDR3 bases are TGTGCCAGCGCAGGCAGACCCCACAATGAGCAGTTCTTC. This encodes CASAGRPHNEQFF.

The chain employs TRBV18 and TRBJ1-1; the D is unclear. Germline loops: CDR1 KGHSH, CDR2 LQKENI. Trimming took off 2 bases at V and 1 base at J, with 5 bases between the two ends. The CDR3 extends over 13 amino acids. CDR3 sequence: CASSPGRNTEAFF. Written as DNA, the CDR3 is TGTGCCAGCTCACCAGGCAGGAACACTGAAGCTTTCTTT.

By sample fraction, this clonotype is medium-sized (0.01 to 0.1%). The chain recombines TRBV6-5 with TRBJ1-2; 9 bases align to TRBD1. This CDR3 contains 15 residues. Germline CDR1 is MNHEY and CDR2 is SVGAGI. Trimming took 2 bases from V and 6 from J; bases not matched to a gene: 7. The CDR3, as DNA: TGTGCCAGCAGTTACCCGGGACAGGGACTAGATGGCTACACCTTC. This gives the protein CASSYPGQGLDGYTF.

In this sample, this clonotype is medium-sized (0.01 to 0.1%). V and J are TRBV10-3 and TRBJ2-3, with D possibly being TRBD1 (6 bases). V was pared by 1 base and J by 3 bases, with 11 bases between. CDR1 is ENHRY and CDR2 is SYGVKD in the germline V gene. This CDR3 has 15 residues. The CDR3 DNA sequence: TGTGCCATCAGTGAGTACAGGGTGGTGACAGATACGCAGTATTTT. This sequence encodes CAISEYRVVTDTQYF.

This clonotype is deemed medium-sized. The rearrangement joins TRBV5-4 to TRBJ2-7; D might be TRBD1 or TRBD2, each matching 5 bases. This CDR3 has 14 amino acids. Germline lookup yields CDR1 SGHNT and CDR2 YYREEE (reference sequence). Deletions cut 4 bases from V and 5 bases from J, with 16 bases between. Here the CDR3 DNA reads TGTGCCAGCAGCCCCAGTAGAGGGGATAACGAGCAGTACTTC. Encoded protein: CASSPSRGDNEQYF.

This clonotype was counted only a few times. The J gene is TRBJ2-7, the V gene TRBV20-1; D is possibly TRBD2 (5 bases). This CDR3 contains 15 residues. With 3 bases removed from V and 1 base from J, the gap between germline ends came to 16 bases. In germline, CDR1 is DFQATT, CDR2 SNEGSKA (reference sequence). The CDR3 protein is CSARAMDGGSYEQYF. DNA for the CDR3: TGCAGTGCTAGGGCGATGGACGGAGGTTCCTACGAGCAGTACTTC.

For the CDR3, the DNA is TGCGCCAGCAGGACGCACCGGGACTCTCCATACGAGCAGTACTTC. It specifies CASRTHRDSPYEQYF. This chain links TRBV10-2 with TRBJ2-7; maybe TRBD2 (6 bases). V was shortened by 6 bases and J by 4 bases, with 19 bases between the two germline ends. The CDR3 is made up of 15 amino acids. Germline CDR1 reads WSHSY; CDR2 reads SAAADI.

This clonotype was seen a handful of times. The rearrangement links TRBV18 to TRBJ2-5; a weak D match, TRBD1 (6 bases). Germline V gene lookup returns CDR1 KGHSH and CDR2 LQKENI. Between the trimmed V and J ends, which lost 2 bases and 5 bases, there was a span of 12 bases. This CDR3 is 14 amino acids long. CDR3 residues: CASSPGGRKETQYF. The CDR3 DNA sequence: TGTGCCAGCTCACCAGGGGGCAGGAAGGAGACCCAGTACTTC.

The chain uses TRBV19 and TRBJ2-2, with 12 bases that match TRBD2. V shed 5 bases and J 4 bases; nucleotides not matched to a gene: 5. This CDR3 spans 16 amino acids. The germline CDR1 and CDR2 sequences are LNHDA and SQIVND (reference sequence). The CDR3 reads CASSAGLAGFTGELFF. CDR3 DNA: TGTGCCAGTAGTGCGGGACTAGCGGGTTTCACCGGGGAGCTGTTTTTT.

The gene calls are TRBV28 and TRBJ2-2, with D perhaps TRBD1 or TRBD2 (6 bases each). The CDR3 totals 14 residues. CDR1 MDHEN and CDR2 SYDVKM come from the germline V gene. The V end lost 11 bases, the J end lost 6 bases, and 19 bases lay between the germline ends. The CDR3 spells CAGGTSNGAGELFF. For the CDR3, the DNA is TGTGCCGGCGGGACATCCAACGGTGCCGGGGAGCTGTTTTTT. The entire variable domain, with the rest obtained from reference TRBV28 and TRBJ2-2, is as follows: DVKVTQSSRYLVKRTGEKVFLECVQDMDHENMFWYRQDPGLGLRLIYFSYDVKMKEKGDIPEGYSVSREKKERFSLILESASTNQTSMYLCAGGTSNGAGELFFGEGSRLTVL.

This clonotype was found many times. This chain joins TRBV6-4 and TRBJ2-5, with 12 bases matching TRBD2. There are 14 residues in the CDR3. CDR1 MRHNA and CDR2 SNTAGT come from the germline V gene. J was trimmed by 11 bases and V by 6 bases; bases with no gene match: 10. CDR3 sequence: CASRATSGSPTQYF. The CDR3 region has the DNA TGTGCCAGCAGGGCGACTAGCGGGAGCCCCACTCAGTACTTC.

The CDR3 loop reads CASSTGAYTDTQYF. CDR3 bases: TGTGCCAGCAGCACCGGGGCCTACACAGATACGCAGTATTTT. This chain links TRBV7-2 with TRBJ2-3; TRBD1 or TRBD2 may be the D gene (5 bases each). The V end was cut by 5 bases, the J end by 2 bases, with 11 bases between. Germline CDR1 SGHTA, CDR2 FQGNSA. The CDR3 runs to 14 residues.

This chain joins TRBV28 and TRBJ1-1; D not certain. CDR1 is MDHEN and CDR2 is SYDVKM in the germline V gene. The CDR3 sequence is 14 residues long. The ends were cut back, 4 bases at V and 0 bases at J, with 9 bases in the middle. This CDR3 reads CASSSGIMNTEAFF. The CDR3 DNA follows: TGTGCCAGCAGTTCCGGCATCATGAACACTGAAGCTTTCTTT.

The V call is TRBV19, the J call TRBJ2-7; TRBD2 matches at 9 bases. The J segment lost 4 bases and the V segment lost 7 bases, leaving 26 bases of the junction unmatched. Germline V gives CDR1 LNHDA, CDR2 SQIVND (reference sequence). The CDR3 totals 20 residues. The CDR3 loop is CASTPTSGFSTGDGRYEQYF. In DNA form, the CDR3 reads TGTGCCAGTACCCCTACTAGCGGGTTCTCCACCGGGGACGGTCGATACGAGCAGTACTTC.

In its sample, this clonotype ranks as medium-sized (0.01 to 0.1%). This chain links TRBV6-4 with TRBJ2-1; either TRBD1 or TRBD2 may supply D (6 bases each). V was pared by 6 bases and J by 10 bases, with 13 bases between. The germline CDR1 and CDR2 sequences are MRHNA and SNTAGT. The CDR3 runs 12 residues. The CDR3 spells CASREGVGEQFF. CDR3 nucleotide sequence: TGTGCCAGCAGGGAGGGGGTAGGGGAGCAGTTCTTC.

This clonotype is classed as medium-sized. CDR3 amino acids: CASSSPRLGTGGGEQYF. In DNA, the CDR3 is TGTGCCAGCAGTTCTCCTAGGTTAGGGACAGGGGGTGGCGAGCAGTACTTC. This chain joins TRBV6-5 and TRBJ2-7, with 11 bases matching TRBD1. V was clipped by 4 bases and J by 6 bases; unmatched bases: 14. CDR3 length equals 17 residues. The germline gives CDR1 MNHEY, CDR2 SVGAGI.

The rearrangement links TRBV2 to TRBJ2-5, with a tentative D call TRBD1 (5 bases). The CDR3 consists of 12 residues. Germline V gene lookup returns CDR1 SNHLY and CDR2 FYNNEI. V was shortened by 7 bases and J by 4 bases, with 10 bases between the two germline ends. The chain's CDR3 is CASIAGRETQYF. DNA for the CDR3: TGTGCCAGCATAGCAGGGCGAGAGACCCAGTACTTC.

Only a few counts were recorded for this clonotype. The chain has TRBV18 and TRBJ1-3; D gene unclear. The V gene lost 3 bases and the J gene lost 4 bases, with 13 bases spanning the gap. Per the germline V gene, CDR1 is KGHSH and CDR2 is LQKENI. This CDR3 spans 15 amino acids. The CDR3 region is CASSPLREGGNTIYF. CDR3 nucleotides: TGTGCCAGCTCACCGTTGAGGGAAGGGGGAAACACCATATATTTT.

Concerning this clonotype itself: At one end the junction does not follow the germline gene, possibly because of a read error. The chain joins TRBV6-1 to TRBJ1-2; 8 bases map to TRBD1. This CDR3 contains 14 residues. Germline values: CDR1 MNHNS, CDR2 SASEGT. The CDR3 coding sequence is TGTGCCAGCAGCGAAGGGACAGGTGGAGGAGGCTACACCTTC. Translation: CASSEGTGGGGYTF.

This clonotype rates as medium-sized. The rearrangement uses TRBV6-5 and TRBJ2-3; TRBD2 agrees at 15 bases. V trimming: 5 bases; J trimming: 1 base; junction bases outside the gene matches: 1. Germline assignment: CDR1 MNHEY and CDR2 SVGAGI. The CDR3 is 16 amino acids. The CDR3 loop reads CASSGLAGGRTDTQYF. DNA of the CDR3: TGTGCCAGCAGTGGACTAGCGGGGGGGCGCACAGATACGCAGTATTTT.

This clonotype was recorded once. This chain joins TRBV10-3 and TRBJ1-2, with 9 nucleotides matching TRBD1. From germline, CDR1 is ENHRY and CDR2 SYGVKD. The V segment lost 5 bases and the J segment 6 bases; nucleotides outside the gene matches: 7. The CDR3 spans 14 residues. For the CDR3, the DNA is TGTGCCATCAGTAGAGGGACAGGGTGGGATGGCTACACCTTC. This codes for CAISRGTGWDGYTF.

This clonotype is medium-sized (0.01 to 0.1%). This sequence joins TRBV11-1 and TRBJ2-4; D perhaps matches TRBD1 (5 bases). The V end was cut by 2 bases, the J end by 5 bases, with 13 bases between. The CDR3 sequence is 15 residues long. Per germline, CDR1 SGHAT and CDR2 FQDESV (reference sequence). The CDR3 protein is CASSLRQGRENIQYF. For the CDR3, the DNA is TGTGCCAGCAGCTTACGGCAGGGCAGGGAAAACATTCAGTACTTC. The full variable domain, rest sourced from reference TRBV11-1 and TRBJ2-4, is EAEVAQSPRYKITEKSQAVAFWCDPISGHATLYWYRQILGQGPELLVQFQDESVVDDSQLPKDRFSAERLKGVDSTLKIQPAELGDSAMYLCASSLRQGRENIQYFGAGTRLSVL.

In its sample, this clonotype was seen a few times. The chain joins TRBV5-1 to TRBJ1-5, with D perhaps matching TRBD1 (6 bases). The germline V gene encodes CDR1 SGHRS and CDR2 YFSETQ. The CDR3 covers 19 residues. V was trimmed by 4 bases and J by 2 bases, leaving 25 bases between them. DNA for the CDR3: TGCGCCAGCAGCAGATTACCGGGACAAAATTTGGTGCGCAATCAGCCCCAGCATTTT. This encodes CASSRLPGQNLVRNQPQHF.

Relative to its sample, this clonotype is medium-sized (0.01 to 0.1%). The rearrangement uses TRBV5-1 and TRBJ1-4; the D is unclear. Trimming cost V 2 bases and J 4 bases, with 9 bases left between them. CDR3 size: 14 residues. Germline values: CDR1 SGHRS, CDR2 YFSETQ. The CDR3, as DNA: TGCGCCAGCAGCTTCTCCGGGTATAATGAAAAACTGTTTTTT. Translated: CASSFSGYNEKLFF.

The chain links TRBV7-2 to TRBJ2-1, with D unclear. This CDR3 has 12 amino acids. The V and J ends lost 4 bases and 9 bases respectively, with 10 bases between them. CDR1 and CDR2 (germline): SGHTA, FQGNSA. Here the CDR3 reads CASSSTPGEQFF. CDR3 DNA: TGTGCCAGCAGCTCAACCCCGGGTGAGCAGTTCTTC.